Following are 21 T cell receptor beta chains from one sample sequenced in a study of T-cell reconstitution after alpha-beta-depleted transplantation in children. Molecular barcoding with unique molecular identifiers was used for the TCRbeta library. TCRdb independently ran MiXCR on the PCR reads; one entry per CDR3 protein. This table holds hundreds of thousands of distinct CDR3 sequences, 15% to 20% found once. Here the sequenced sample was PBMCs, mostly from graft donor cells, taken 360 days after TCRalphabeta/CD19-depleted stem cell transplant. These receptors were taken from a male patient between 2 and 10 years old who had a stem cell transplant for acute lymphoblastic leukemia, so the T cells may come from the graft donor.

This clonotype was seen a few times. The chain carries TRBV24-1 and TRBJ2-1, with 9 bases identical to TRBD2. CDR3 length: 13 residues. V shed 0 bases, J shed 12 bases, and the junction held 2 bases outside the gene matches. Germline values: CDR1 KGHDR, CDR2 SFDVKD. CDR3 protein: CATSDLKTSGQFF. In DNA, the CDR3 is TGTGCCACCAGTGATTTGAAGACTAGCGGGCAGTTCTTC.

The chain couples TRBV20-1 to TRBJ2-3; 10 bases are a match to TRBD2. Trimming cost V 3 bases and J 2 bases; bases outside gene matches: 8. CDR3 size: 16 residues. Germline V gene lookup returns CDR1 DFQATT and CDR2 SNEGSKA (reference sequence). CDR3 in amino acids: CSARRRTSGNTDTQYF. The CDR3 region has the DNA TGCAGTGCTAGGAGGAGGACTAGCGGTAACACAGATACGCAGTATTTT.

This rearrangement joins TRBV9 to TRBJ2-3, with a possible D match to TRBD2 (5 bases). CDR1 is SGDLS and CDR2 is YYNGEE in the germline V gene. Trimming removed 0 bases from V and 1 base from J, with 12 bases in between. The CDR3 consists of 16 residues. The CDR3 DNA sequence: TGTGCCAGCAGCGTAGATCCGGGGTTAGGCACAGATACGCAGTATTTT. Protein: CASSVDPGLGTDTQYF. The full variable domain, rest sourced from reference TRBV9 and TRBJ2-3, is DSGVTQTPKHLITATGQRVTLRCSPRSGDLSVYWYQQSLDQGLQFLIQYYNGEERAKGNILERFSAQQFPDLHSELNLSSLELGDSALYFCASSVDPGLGTDTQYFGPGTRLTVL.

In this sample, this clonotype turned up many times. CDR3 bases: TGTGCCAGCAGCCAAGAAGGCCTCTCCTACGAGCAGTACTTC. Protein sequence: CASSQEGLSYEQYF. J is TRBJ2-7 and V is TRBV4-2; no clear D. The CDR3 extends over 14 amino acids. The germline CDR1 and CDR2 sequences are LGHNA and YNFKEQ. Trimming took off 0 bases at V and 0 bases at J, with 6 bases between the two ends.

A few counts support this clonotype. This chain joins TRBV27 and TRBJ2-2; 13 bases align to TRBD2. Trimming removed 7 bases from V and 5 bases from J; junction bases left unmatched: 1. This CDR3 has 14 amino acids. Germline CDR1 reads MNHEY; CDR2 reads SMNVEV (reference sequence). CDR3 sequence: CASTTSGRTGELFF. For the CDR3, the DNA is TGTGCCAGCACGACTAGCGGGAGGACCGGGGAGCTGTTTTTT.

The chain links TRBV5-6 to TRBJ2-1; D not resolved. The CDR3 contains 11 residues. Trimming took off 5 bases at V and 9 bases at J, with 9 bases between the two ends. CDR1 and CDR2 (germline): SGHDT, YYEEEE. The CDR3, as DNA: TGTGCCAGCAGTAGGACGAGTGAGCAGTTCTTC. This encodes CASSRTSEQFF.

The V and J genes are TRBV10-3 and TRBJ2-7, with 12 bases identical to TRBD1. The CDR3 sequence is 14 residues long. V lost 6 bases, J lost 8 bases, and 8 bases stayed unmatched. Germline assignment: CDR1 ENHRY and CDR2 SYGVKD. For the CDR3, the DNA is TGTGCCATCAGCGGGACAGGGGGCCCAGGGAAGCAGTACTTC. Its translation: CAISGTGGPGKQYF.

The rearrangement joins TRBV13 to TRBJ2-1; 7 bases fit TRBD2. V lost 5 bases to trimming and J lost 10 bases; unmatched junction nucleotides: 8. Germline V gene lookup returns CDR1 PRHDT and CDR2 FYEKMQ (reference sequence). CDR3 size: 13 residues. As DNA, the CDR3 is TGTGCCAGCAGCCTAGCGGCGGTAGGCGAGCAGTTCTTC. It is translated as CASSLAAVGEQFF.

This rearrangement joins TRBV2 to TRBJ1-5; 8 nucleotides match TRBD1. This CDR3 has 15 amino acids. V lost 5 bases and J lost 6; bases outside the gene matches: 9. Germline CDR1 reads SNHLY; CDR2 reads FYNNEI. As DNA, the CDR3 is TGTGCCAGCAGTTCCGACAGGGGTGAGTTTCAGCCCCAGCATTTT. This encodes CASSSDRGEFQPQHF.

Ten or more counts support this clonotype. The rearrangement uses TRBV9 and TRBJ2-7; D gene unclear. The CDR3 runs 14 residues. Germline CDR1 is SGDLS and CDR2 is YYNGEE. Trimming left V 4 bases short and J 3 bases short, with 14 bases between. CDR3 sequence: CASSSTPSNYEQYF. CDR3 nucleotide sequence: TGTGCCAGCAGCTCCACCCCGAGTAACTACGAGCAGTACTTC.

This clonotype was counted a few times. CDR3 sequence: CASSLGTVQNSPLHF. The CDR3 region has the DNA TGTGCCAGCAGTTTAGGGACAGTCCAAAATTCACCCCTCCACTTT. The chain uses TRBV12-3 or TRBV12-4 and TRBJ1-6; D may be TRBD1 (6 bases). Trimming shortened V by 1 base and J by 7 bases, and 11 bases separated the two germline ends. The CDR3 loop spans 15 amino acids.

The CDR3 protein is CASSQFGTVVQETQYF. CDR3 in DNA: TGCGCCAGCAGCCAATTCGGGACAGTGGTACAAGAGACCCAGTACTTC. This chain uses TRBV4-1 with TRBJ2-5; 7 nucleotides match TRBD1. The germline gives CDR1 MGHRA, CDR2 YSYEKL. This CDR3 comprises 16 residues. The trim removed 2 bases at V and 2 bases at J, leaving 8 bases unmatched.

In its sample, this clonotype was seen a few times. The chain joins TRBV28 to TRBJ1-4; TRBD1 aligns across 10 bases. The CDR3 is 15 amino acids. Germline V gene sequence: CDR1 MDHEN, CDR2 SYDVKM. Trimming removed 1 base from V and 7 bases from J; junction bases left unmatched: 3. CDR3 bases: TGTGCCAGCAGTTTATCCGACAGGGGGCTTGAAAAACTGTTTTTT. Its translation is CASSLSDRGLEKLFF. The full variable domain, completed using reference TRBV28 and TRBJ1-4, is DVKVTQSSRYLVKRTGEKVFLECVQDMDHENMFWYRQDPGLGLRLIYFSYDVKMKEKGDIPEGYSVSREKKERFSLILESASTNQTSMYLCASSLSDRGLEKLFFGSGTQLSVL.

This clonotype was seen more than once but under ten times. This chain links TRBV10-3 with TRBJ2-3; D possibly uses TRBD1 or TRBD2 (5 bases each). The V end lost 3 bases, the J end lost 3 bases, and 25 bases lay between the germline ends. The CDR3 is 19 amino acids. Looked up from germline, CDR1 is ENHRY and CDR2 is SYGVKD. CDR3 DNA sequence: TGTGCCATCAGTGACCCGTCACCTAGACAAGGGTGGGGGACAGATACGCAGTATTTT. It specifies CAISDPSPRQGWGTDTQYF.

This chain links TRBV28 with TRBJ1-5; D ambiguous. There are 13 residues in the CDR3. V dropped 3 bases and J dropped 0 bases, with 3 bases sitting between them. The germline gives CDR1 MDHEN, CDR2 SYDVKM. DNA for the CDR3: TGTGCCAGCAGTTTCAATAGCAATCAGCCCCAGCATTTT. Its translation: CASSFNSNQPQHF.

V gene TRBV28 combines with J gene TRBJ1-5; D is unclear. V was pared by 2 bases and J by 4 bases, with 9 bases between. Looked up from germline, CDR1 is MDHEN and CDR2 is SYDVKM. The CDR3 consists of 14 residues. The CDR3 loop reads CASSLIGRNQPQHF. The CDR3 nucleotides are TGTGCCAGCAGTTTAATCGGGCGGAATCAGCCCCAGCATTTT.

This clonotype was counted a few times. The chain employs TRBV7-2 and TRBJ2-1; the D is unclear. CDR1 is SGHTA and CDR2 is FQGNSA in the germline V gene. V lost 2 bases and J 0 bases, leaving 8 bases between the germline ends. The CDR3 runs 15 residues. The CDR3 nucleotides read TGTGCCAGCAGCTTACTAGGGTTCTCCTACAATGAGCAGTTCTTC. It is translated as CASSLLGFSYNEQFF.

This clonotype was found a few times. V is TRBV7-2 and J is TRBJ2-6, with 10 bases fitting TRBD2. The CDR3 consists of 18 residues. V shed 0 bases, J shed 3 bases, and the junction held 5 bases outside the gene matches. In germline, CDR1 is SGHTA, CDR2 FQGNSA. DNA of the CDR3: TGTGCCAGCAGCTTAGCGCTCCTAGCGGGAGTTGGGGCCAACGTCCTGACTTTC. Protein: CASSLALLAGVGANVLTF.

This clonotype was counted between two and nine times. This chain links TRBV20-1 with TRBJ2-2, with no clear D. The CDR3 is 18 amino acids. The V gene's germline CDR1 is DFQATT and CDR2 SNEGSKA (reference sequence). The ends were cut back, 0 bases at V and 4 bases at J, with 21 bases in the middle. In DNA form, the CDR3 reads TGCAGTGCTAGAGATGAAAAAAAAGGCCAGGCGAGCACCGGGGAGCTGTTTTTT. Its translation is CSARDEKKGQASTGELFF.

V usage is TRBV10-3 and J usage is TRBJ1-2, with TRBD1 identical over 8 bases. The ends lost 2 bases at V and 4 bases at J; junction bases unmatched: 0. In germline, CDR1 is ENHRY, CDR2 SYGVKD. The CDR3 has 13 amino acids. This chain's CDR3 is CAISEGQGYGYTF. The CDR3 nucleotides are TGTGCCATCAGTGAGGGACAGGGCTATGGCTACACCTTC.

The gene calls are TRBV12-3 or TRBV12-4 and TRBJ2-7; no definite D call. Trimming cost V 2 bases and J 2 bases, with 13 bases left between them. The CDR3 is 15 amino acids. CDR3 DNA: TGTGCCAGCAGTTTAAGCGCTCATACCCCCTACGAGCAGTACTTC. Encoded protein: CASSLSAHTPYEQYF.